A selection of T cell receptor beta chains follows, all from one sample in a study of identical twins. Each CDR3 protein is one row after TCRdb ran MiXCR on the 5' RACE reads. The repertoire holds 750,000 to 950,000 distinct CDR3 sequences, with more than 9% as singletons. The data also belong to a second study, concerning yellow fever vaccine responses in identical twins.

The specimen sequenced was PBMCs. The origin of the receptors is a woman in her late teens or twenties in good health. Both conserved end residues are part of each CDR3. The D gene is left open where the match is weak. Not all rows give a size; the values are once, few, many and, for expanded clones, a class.

abundance	v_gene	d_gene	j_gene	CDR3aa	CDR3nt
.	TRBV10-3	TRBD2	TRBJ2-1	CAIRERESSYNEQFF	TGTGCCATCAGGGAGCGGGAGAGCTCCTACAATGAGCAGTTCTTC
.	TRBV7-2	TRBD1	TRBJ2-5	CASRLTGVAETQYF	TGTGCCAGCAGGTTGACAGGGGTGGCAGAGACCCAGTACTTC
.	TRBV28	TRBD2	TRBJ2-7	CASSLSSGTRTNKQYF	TGTGCCAGCAGTTTATCTAGCGGGACTAGGACTAATAAACAGTACTTC
.	TRBV20-1	.	TRBJ1-1	CSASAAEAFF	TGCAGTGCTAGTGCGGCTGAAGCTTTCTTT
once	TRBV6-1	.	TRBJ1-1	CASSELGAGDTEAFF	TGTGCCAGCAGTGAATTAGGGGCAGGGGACACTGAAGCTTTCTTT
.	TRBV10-3	TRBD2	TRBJ2-1	CAISESRTSGTYNEQFF	TGTGCCATCAGTGAGTCGAGGACTAGCGGGACCTACAATGAGCAGTTCTTC
.	TRBV2	.	TRBJ1-1	CASNRVNTEAFF	TGTGCCAGCAATCGCGTGAACACTGAAGCTTTCTTT
.	TRBV5-1	.	TRBJ2-7	CASSIRSAGPYEQYF	TGCGCCAGCAGCATCCGGTCGGCGGGCCCTTACGAGCAGTACTTC
many	TRBV7-2	TRBD2	TRBJ2-1	CASRTPSGSSYNEQFF	TGTGCCAGCAGGACGCCTAGCGGGAGCTCCTACAATGAGCAGTTCTTC
.	TRBV20-1	TRBD1	TRBJ2-2	CCAQKGGQALTGELFF	TGCTGTGCCCAAAAAGGGGGACAGGCGCTCACCGGGGAGCTGTTTTTT
few	TRBV6-1	.	TRBJ1-1	CASSQLTASYAFF	TGTGCCAGCAGTCAACTGACGGCCTCATATGCTTTCTTT
few	TRBV4-1	TRBD2	TRBJ2-3	CASSQGSGGRADTQYF	TGCGCCAGCAGCCAAGGCAGCGGGGGCAGAGCAGATACGCAGTATTTT
many	TRBV12-3/TRBV12-4	.	TRBJ2-1	CASSLDGLSSYNEQFF	TGTGCCAGCAGTTTAGACGGCTTGAGCTCCTACAATGAGCAGTTCTTC
.	TRBV7-8	.	TRBJ2-3	CAISEGSFTDTQYF	TGTGCCATCTCAGAAGGGAGTTTCACAGATACGCAGTATTTT
few	TRBV4-1	.	TRBJ1-5	CASSQDVGGGRQPQHF	TGCGCCAGCAGCCAAGACGTGGGGGGTGGACGACAGCCCCAGCATTTT
.	TRBV15	.	TRBJ2-1	CATSMVDPVSEQFF	TGTGCAACAAGTATGGTGGACCCTGTGAGTGAGCAGTTCTTC
.	TRBV12-5	.	TRBJ1-1	CASGSSDGFQNTEAFF	TGTGCTAGTGGTTCCTCCGACGGGTTTCAGAACACTGAAGCTTTCTTT
many	TRBV24-1	.	TRBJ2-1	CATSSGTSFGAYNEQFF	TGTGCCACCAGTTCTGGGACATCATTCGGGGCCTACAATGAGCAGTTCTTC
few	TRBV12-3/TRBV12-4	.	TRBJ2-7	CASSRVRRYEQYF	TGTGCCAGCAGTCGAGTACGCAGGTACGAGCAGTACTTC
few	TRBV25-1	.	TRBJ2-1	CASSEDGRRAQFF	TGTGCCAGCAGTGAAGACGGCCGGAGGGCGCAGTTCTTC
.	TRBV11-1	TRBD2	TRBJ2-1	CASSFPLAVAGAPWNEQFF	TGTGCCAGCAGCTTCCCCTTAGCGGTAGCGGGAGCCCCGTGGAATGAGCAGTTCTTC
.	TRBV4-1	TRBD1	TRBJ2-6	CASSQGTGSSSGANVLTF	TGCGCCAGCAGCCAAGGGACAGGGTCCTCTTCTGGGGCCAACGTCCTGACTTTC
few	TRBV16	.	TRBJ2-1	CASSQSIHSAGSNEQFF	TGTGCCAGCAGCCAATCTATTCATTCGGCAGGGAGCAATGAGCAGTTCTTC
.	TRBV3-1	.	TRBJ2-1	CASSLYRSSYNEQFF	TGTGCCAGCAGCCTCTATCGGAGCTCCTACAATGAGCAGTTCTTC
few	TRBV5-1	.	TRBJ2-7	CASSPLGGGTPPYEQYF	TGCGCCAGCAGCCCCCTGGGGGGTGGGACACCGCCCTACGAGCAGTACTTC
many	TRBV11-2	.	TRBJ1-2	CASSLPGGSGYTF	TGTGCCAGCAGCTTACCCGGGGGCAGCGGCTACACCTTC
.	TRBV11-2	.	TRBJ2-1	CASSLEGSGNEQFF	TGTGCCAGCAGCTTAGAGGGGTCGGGGAATGAGCAGTTCTTC
many	TRBV3-1	.	TRBJ2-1	CASSQSPSSYNEQFF	TGTGCCAGCAGCCAATCCCCAAGCTCCTACAATGAGCAGTTCTTC
few	TRBV4-1	.	TRBJ2-5	CASSQPRTALETQYF	TGCGCCAGCAGCCAACCCCGGACAGCCCTAGAGACCCAGTACTTC
few	TRBV12-3/TRBV12-4	.	TRBJ2-7	CASTRVGGTASEQYF	TGTGCCAGCACCCGGGTTGGGGGGACCGCCTCCGAGCAGTACTTC
few	TRBV29-1	TRBD2	TRBJ2-3	CSVSRTSGRADTQYF	TGCAGCGTTTCTCGGACTAGCGGGAGGGCAGATACGCAGTATTTT
many	TRBV5-1	.	TRBJ2-3	CASRKVGTDTQYF	TGCGCCAGCAGAAAGGTCGGCACAGATACGCAGTATTTT
few	TRBV3-1	.	TRBJ2-3	CASSQAAGGSTDTQYF	TGTGCCAGCAGCCAAGCCGCAGGTGGGTCTACAGATACGCAGTATTTT
.	TRBV5-1	.	TRBJ2-5	CASSSTTPSGLLSDTQYF	TGCGCCAGCAGCTCTACTACTCCATCGGGGCTCCTAAGTGACACCCAGTACTTC
.	TRBV3-1	TRBD1	TRBJ2-7	CASSLGTGKHEQYF	TGTGCCAGCAGCCTAGGGACAGGGAAACACGAGCAGTACTTC
few	TRBV6-5	.	TRBJ2-7	CASSYSPEPPVYEQYF	TGTGCCAGCAGTTACTCTCCAGAACCGCCTGTGTACGAGCAGTACTTC
.	TRBV5-1	.	TRBJ2-1	CASSTAGALSYEQFF	TGCGCCAGCAGCACGGCGGGGGCCCTTTCTTATGAGCAGTTCTTC
few	TRBV12-3/TRBV12-4	TRBD1	TRBJ2-5	CASTGTGPETQYF	TGTGCCAGCACCGGGACAGGGCCAGAGACCCAGTACTTC
few	TRBV7-9	TRBD2	TRBJ2-3	CASSPDGTSLADTQYF	TGTGCCAGCAGCCCGGACGGGACTAGCCTTGCGGATACGCAGTATTTT
.	TRBV12-3/TRBV12-4	TRBD1	TRBJ1-5	CASSLAQGFGQPQHF	TGTGCCAGCAGTTTAGCACAGGGGTTTGGTCAGCCCCAGCATTTT
few	TRBV12-3/TRBV12-4	TRBD2	TRBJ2-1	CASTPGLAAQEQFF	TGTGCCAGCACCCCGGGACTAGCGGCCCAGGAGCAGTTCTTC
few	TRBV2	TRBD2	TRBJ2-7	CASSAGTSGTYEQYF	TGTGCCAGCAGTGCGGGGACTAGCGGGACCTACGAGCAGTACTTC
.	TRBV20-1	TRBD2	TRBJ2-5	CSARSSTWLAGPQETQYF	TGCAGTGCTAGATCCTCTACCTGGCTAGCGGGGCCCCAAGAGACCCAGTACTTC
many	TRBV5-1	TRBD1	TRBJ1-4	CASSLTGGDEKLFF	TGCGCCAGCAGCTTGACAGGGGGGGACGAAAAACTGTTTTTT
.	TRBV6-5	.	TRBJ1-1	CASSYTGPGGNEAFF	TGTGCCAGCAGTTACACCGGCCCCGGGGGGAATGAAGCTTTCTTT
.	TRBV5-1	TRBD2	TRBJ2-2	CASSLAKAGPTGELFF	TGCGCCAGCAGCTTGGCCAAAGCGGGGCCCACCGGGGAGCTGTTTTTT
.	TRBV19	TRBD2	TRBJ2-7	CASSILGVAGGGEQYF	TGTGCCAGTAGTATCCTAGGCGTAGCGGGAGGAGGGGAGCAGTACTTC
.	TRBV2	.	TRBJ1-1	CASMGPPNTEAFF	TGTGCCAGCATGGGACCTCCGAACACTGAAGCTTTCTTT
.	TRBV27	.	TRBJ1-5	CASSWGGGYDQPQHF	TGTGCCAGCAGTTGGGGAGGGGGTTATGATCAGCCCCAGCATTTT
many	TRBV3-1	.	TRBJ2-7	CASSHTSGPYEQYF	TGTGCCAGCAGCCACACCAGCGGGCCCTACGAGCAGTACTTC
.	TRBV12-3/TRBV12-4	TRBD2	TRBJ2-7	CASTKGREGHYEQYF	TGTGCCAGCACTAAGGGGCGGGAGGGCCATTACGAGCAGTACTTC
many	TRBV7-9	TRBD1	TRBJ1-2	CASSLARTGGYYGYTF	TGTGCCAGCAGCTTAGCCCGGACAGGGGGCTACTATGGCTACACCTTC